This T cell receptor (beta chain) was observed in a study of blood T cell repertoires in COVID-19. This CDR3 has 13 amino acids. V shed 3 bases, J shed 4 bases, and the junction held 3 bases outside the gene matches. From germline, CDR1 is SGDLS and CDR2 YYNGEE. The repertoire was sequenced with immunoSEQ multiplex PCR; TCRdb's copy has only in-frame clones and lacks some. Altogether a few hundred thousand clones are present, around nine tenths being singletons, with the ten largest covering under 2%. The chain combines TRBV9 with TRBJ1-1; 7 positions agree with TRBD1. This receptor was taken from a woman aged 50 to 65 who had recovered from COVID-19. Sequencing input: PBMCs or T cells enriched from blood (not recorded which). The CDR3 nucleotides read TGTGCCAGCAGCGCGGCAGGGGGCACTGAAGCTTTCTTT. It specifies CASSAAGGTEAFF.